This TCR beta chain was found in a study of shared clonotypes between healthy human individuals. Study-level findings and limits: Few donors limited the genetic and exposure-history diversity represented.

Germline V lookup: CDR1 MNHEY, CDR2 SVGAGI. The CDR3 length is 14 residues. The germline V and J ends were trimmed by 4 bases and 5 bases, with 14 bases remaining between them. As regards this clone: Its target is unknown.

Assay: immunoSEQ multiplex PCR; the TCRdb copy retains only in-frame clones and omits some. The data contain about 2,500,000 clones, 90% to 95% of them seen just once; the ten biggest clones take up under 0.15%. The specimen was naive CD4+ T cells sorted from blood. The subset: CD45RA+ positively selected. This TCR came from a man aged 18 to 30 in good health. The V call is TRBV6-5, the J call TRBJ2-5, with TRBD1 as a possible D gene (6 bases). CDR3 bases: TGTGCCAGCAGTTTGGGGGCCACCCGGGAGACCCAGTACTTC. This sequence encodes CASSLGATRETQYF.